This T cell receptor beta chain was observed in a study of blood T cell repertoires in COVID-19. About the study: Italy, Spain and the United States were the sources of the convalescent and acute COVID-19 samples. T cells, B-cell-depleted T cells, or PBMCs supplied cDNA or gDNA.

Generated by immunoSEQ multiplex PCR, the TCRdb table keeps only in-frame clones and is missing some. The sample shows some 370,000 clones, over 75% of them seen only once. Seattle patients were enrolled during active infection and followed longitudinally. The TCR sequence derives from a woman aged 25 to 39 with COVID-19, enrolled during active disease. Sequencing used peripheral blood.

The CDR3 region is CASSLGTGGAGYTF. The CDR3 nucleotides read TGTGCCAGCAGCTTAGGGACAGGGGGCGCAGGCTACACCTTC. V gene TRBV7-9 combines with J gene TRBJ1-2; TRBD1 aligns across 11 bases. CDR1 and CDR2 from the germline V gene are SEHNR and FQNEAQ (reference sequence). The CDR3 has 14 amino acids. V shed 1 base and J 8 bases; nucleotides not matched to a gene: 3.